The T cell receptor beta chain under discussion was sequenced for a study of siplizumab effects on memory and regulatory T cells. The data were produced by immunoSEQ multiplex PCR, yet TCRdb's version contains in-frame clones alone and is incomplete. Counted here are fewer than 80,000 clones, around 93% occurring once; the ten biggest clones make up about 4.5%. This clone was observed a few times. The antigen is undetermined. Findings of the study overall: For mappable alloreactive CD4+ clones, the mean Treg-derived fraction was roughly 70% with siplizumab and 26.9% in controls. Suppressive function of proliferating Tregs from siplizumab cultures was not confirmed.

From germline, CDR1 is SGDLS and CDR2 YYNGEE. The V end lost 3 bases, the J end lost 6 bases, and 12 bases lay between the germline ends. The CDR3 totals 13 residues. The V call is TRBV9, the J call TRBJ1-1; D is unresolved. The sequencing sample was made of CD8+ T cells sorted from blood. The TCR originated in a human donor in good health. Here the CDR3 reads CASSALVSPEAFF. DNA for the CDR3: TGTGCCAGCAGCGCCCTAGTAAGTCCTGAAGCTTTCTTT.